The 26 T cell receptor beta chains reported below all come from one sample, sequenced in a study of glioma-infiltrating T cells after dendritic cell vaccination. The protocol was immunoSEQ multiplex PCR, while the TCRdb copy is restricted to in-frame clones and leaves out a portion. The profile shows about 100,000 clones, 79% of them singletons. The sample in question was blood, obtained before dendritic cell vaccination. The receptors shown here come from a human donor with glioblastoma.

This clone appeared a few times. The genes are TRBV6-1 and TRBJ1-3; D gene uncertain. Trimming cost V 2 bases and J 0 bases, with 5 bases left between them. This CDR3 has 14 amino acids. Germline CDR1 is MNHNS and CDR2 is SASEGT. In nucleotides, the CDR3 is TGTGCCAGCAGTGAACTCAGCTCTGGAAACACCATATATTTT. Translation: CASSELSSGNTIYF.

The chain combines TRBV18 with TRBJ1-3, with 9 bases identical to TRBD1. Unmatched junction bases numbered 9, after V lost 8 bases and J lost 4 bases. The CDR3 loop spans 15 amino acids. Germline V gene lookup returns CDR1 KGHSH and CDR2 LQKENI. CDR3: CASTPGTGLGNTIYF. DNA of the CDR3: TGTGCCAGCACGCCCGGGACAGGGTTAGGAAACACCATATATTTT.

The sample holds one count of this clone. This chain links TRBV6-1 with TRBJ2-7; TRBD1 aligns across 8 bases. CDR3 size: 14 residues. V lost 6 bases, J lost 3 bases, and 7 bases stayed unmatched. Germline loops: CDR1 MNHNS, CDR2 SASEGT. The CDR3 reads CASRASTGVYEQYF. For the CDR3, the DNA is TGTGCCAGCAGGGCCTCGACAGGGGTCTACGAGCAGTACTTC.

This clone was counted a few times. V and J are TRBV2 and TRBJ2-7; D is ambiguous. Trimming took off 5 bases at V and 4 bases at J, with 6 bases between the two ends. This CDR3 is 11 amino acids long. The germline gives CDR1 SNHLY, CDR2 FYNNEI. CDR3 DNA sequence: TGTGCCAGCAGTCGAGAGTACGAGCAGTACTTC. Its translation: CASSREYEQYF.

This sequence joins TRBV28 and TRBJ1-1; 8 bases match TRBD1. Germline V gene data show CDR1 as MDHEN and CDR2 as SYDVKM. V gave up 5 bases and J gave up 3 bases; unmatched junction bases: 8. This CDR3 has 15 residues. The CDR3, as DNA: TGTGCCAGCAGTGTACCCAGGGGGCGATACACTGAAGCTTTCTTT. This translates into CASSVPRGRYTEAFF.

The J gene is TRBJ1-1, the V gene TRBV28; 7 bases are a match to TRBD1. V dropped 8 bases and J dropped 7; count of bases not matched to a gene: 7. This CDR3 has 12 residues. CDR1 is MDHEN and CDR2 is SYDVKM in the germline V gene. In DNA form, the CDR3 reads TGTGCCAGCTCAGGGGGAGGCCTTGAAGCTTTCTTT. Protein product: CASSGGGLEAFF. Looking up the rest from reference TRBV28 and TRBJ1-1 gives the full variable domain: DVKVTQSSRYLVKRTGEKVFLECVQDMDHENMFWYRQDPGLGLRLIYFSYDVKMKEKGDIPEGYSVSREKKERFSLILESASTNQTSMYLCASSGGGLEAFFGQGTRLTVV.

J is TRBJ1-2 and V is TRBV2, with 10 bases matching TRBD1. Unmatched junction bases numbered 4, after V lost 7 bases and J lost 5 bases. Per germline, CDR1 SNHLY and CDR2 FYNNEI. The CDR3 is 13 residues long. CDR3 sequence (DNA): TGTGCCAGCACCGAGGACAGGGGGTATGGCTACACCTTC. Its translation is CASTEDRGYGYTF.

The chain is built from TRBV6-6 and TRBJ1-1; TRBD1 is a possible D gene (5 bases). Trimming took 4 bases from V and 0 from J, leaving 12 bases between them. The CDR3 spans 15 residues. CDR1 is MNHNY, CDR2 SVGAGI, per germline (reference sequence). The CDR3 loop is CASSWAGRMNTEAFF. The CDR3 nucleotides read TGTGCCAGCAGTTGGGCAGGGCGGATGAACACTGAAGCTTTCTTT.

The genes are TRBV6-4 and TRBJ1-2; weak D call: TRBD1 (5 bases). Trimming removed 3 bases from V and 2 bases from J, with 13 bases in between. The CDR3 loop spans 15 amino acids. CDR1 MRHNA and CDR2 SNTAGT come from the germline V gene. CDR3: CASSEGSGRNYGYTF. The CDR3, as DNA: TGTGCCAGCAGTGAGGGGTCAGGGCGCAACTATGGCTACACCTTC.

The chain is built from TRBV27 and TRBJ1-5; TRBD1 agrees at 8 bases. The CDR3 covers 19 residues. J was trimmed by 0 bases and V by 3 bases; bases with no gene match: 13. CDR1 is MNHEY, CDR2 SMNVEV, per germline (reference sequence). The CDR3 is CASSLRPGTGLYSNQPQHF. CDR3 coding DNA: TGTGCCAGCAGTTTGCGCCCAGGGACAGGACTTTATAGCAATCAGCCCCAGCATTTT.

This chain uses TRBV21-1 with TRBJ1-2; TRBD1 reflects the table's D call only, with no check against the DNA. TRBV21-1 is a pseudogene segment. The length of the CDR3 is 15 residues. In nucleotides, the CDR3 is TGTGCCAGCAGCAAAGCCCCAGGGGGCTACTATGGCTACACCTTC. This encodes CASSKAPGGYYGYTF.

The chain employs TRBV21-1 and TRBJ2-1; the D call TRBD2 from the table was never checked on the DNA. TRBV21-1 corresponds to a pseudogene. The CDR3 is made up of 14 amino acids. CDR3 sequence (DNA): TGTGCCAGCAGCAAACCCCAGGGGAGGGATGAGCAGTTCTTC. Protein: CASSKPQGRDEQFF.

This clone was picked up one time. The chain joins TRBV10-2 to TRBJ1-5; 10 nucleotides line up with TRBD1. This CDR3 region has 16 residues. Trimming took 8 bases from V and 0 from J; bases not matched to a gene: 7. Germline CDR1 reads WSHSY; CDR2 reads SAAADI. The CDR3 DNA sequence: TGCGCCAGCCACCAGGGACAGGGGTTTAGCAATCAGCCCCAGCATTTT. It is translated as CASHQGQGFSNQPQHF.

CDR3 in amino acids: CASGASGADTQYF. The CDR3 DNA reads TGTGCTAGTGGGGCTTCAGGGGCAGATACGCAGTATTTT. The chain joins TRBV12-5 to TRBJ2-3, with D maybe TRBD1 (6 bases). The CDR3 runs to 13 residues. The germline V gene has CDR1 LGHNT and CDR2 FRNRAP. Deletions cut 6 bases from V and 4 bases from J, with 11 bases between.

This clone was detected only a few times. The CDR3 loop is CASSLGENTDTQYF. CDR3 coding DNA: TGTGCCAGCAGCTTAGGAGAAAACACAGATACGCAGTATTTT. The chain couples TRBV7-9 to TRBJ2-3; D uncertain. The germline gives CDR1 SEHNR, CDR2 FQNEAQ (reference sequence). The CDR3 has 14 residues. V lost 1 base, J lost 2 bases, and 7 bases lay in between.

The chain recombines TRBV25-1 with TRBJ1-5; unclear D gene. V was shortened by 7 bases and J by 2 bases, with 18 bases between the two germline ends. CDR3 length: 16 amino acids. CDR1 is MGHDK, CDR2 SYGVNS, per germline. CDR3: CASTWRTTVGNQPQHF. The CDR3 DNA reads TGTGCCAGCACATGGAGGACGACCGTGGGCAATCAGCCCCAGCATTTT.

This sequence joins TRBV6-5 and TRBJ2-1, with TRBD1 as a possible D gene (5 bases). The ends were cut back, 0 bases at V and 3 bases at J, with 12 bases in the middle. This CDR3 comprises 16 residues. Germline V gives CDR1 MNHEY, CDR2 SVGAGI. CDR3 DNA: TGTGCCAGCAGTTACTCGGTAGACAGTCTCTACAATGAGCAGTTCTTC. This gives the protein CASSYSVDSLYNEQFF.

The gene calls are TRBV6-6 and TRBJ2-1; 7 bases fit TRBD2. Germline V gene lookup returns CDR1 MNHNY and CDR2 SVGAGI (reference sequence). The CDR3 has 15 residues. With 0 bases clipped from V and 8 bases from J, the junction kept 7 bases outside the gene matches. CDR3 sequence (DNA): TGTGCCAGCAGTTACTCGGCGGGAGCCGGCCATGAGCAGTTCTTC. Its protein is CASSYSAGAGHEQFF.

The chain joins TRBV10-2 to TRBJ1-2; the D gene is possibly TRBD1 (6 bases). The V end lost 6 bases, the J end lost 5 bases, and 7 bases lay between the germline ends. The V gene's germline CDR1 is WSHSY and CDR2 SAAADI. The CDR3 totals 11 residues. The CDR3 sequence: CASRGAYGYTF. The CDR3 DNA reads as TGCGCCAGCAGGGGGGCTTATGGCTACACCTTC.

The chain recombines TRBV2 with TRBJ1-1; possible D gene TRBD1, 6 bases. The CDR3 contains 15 residues. Germline V CDR1 and CDR2: SNHLY, FYNNEI. V was clipped by 3 bases and J by 0 bases, with 11 bases between them. CDR3 nucleotides: TGTGCCAGCAGTGAGGAGACAGGTATGAACACTGAAGCTTTCTTT. Its translation is CASSEETGMNTEAFF.

This chain joins TRBV7-9 and TRBJ2-7; D may be TRBD1 (6 bases). The CDR3 loop spans 14 amino acids. Per germline, CDR1 SEHNR and CDR2 FQNEAQ (reference sequence). Trimming shortened V by 3 bases and J by 4 bases, and 13 bases separated the two germline ends. The CDR3 here is CASSFTGTPYEQYF. The CDR3 DNA reads TGTGCCAGCAGCTTTACAGGGACCCCTTACGAGCAGTACTTC.

The chain links TRBV27 to TRBJ2-3; TRBD1 agrees at 8 bases. The CDR3 has 14 amino acids. CDR1 and CDR2 from the germline V gene are MNHEY and SMNVEV (reference sequence). Losses at the gene ends were 3 bases for V and 7 bases for J; bases not matched to a gene: 6. The CDR3 sequence is CASSFSGGRNTQYF. CDR3 DNA sequence: TGTGCCAGCAGTTTCTCAGGGGGCCGAAATACGCAGTATTTT.

The gene calls are TRBV7-2 and TRBJ1-5, with D possibly matching TRBD1 (5 bases). Trimming removed 0 bases from V and 3 bases from J, with 9 bases in between. The CDR3 consists of 15 residues. Germline V lookup: CDR1 SGHTA, CDR2 FQGNSA. The CDR3 nucleotides are TGTGCCAGCAGCTTAGCGGGGACTACCAATCAGCCCCAGCATTTT. Translated, it gives CASSLAGTTNQPQHF.

The chain carries TRBV4-1 and TRBJ1-2; a weak D match, TRBD1 (6 bases). Trimming removed 1 base from V and 4 bases from J, with 16 bases in between. Germline CDR1 and CDR2: MGHRA and YSYEKL. The CDR3 covers 16 residues. CDR3 nucleotides: TGCGCCAGCAGCCAAGTAAGGGGGGGAAGGGGCTATGGCTACACCTTC. Its translation is CASSQVRGGRGYGYTF.

The chain couples TRBV5-6 to TRBJ2-7, with 10 positions matching TRBD2. CDR3 length: 14 amino acids. Trimming cost V 3 bases and J 2 bases; bases outside gene matches: 2. Germline lookup yields CDR1 SGHDT and CDR2 YYEEEE. CDR3 amino acids: CASSYSGRAYEQYF. The CDR3, as DNA: TGTGCCAGCAGCTACAGCGGGAGGGCCTACGAGCAGTACTTC.

A remark on this clone: One end of the junction is discordant with germline, which a read error may explain. V gene TRBV6-6 combines with J gene TRBJ1-3; 10 positions match TRBD1. Germline V gives CDR1 MNHNY, CDR2 SVGAGI (reference sequence). The CDR3 is 14 amino acids. CDR3 in DNA: TGTGCCAGCAGATATCGGGACAGGGGAAGCACCATATATTTT. Translation: CASRYRDRGSTIYF.